The sequence of this T cell receptor (beta chain) was determined in a study of blood T cell repertoires in COVID-19. Study-level information: COVID-19 samples collected from the United States, Italy and Spain covered acute and convalescent phases. From T cells, B-cell-depleted T cells, or PBMCs came the material, which was cDNA or gDNA.

The germline V gene has CDR1 MNHEY and CDR2 SVGEGT. With 6 bases removed from V and 5 bases from J, the gap between germline ends came to 12 bases. The CDR3 contains 13 residues. Original handling: Estimates of nucleated cell counts were drawn from the amplification of reference gene primers. Sequenced by immunoSEQ multiplex PCR; TCRdb stores in-frame clones only, minus some. V and J calls and clone size are as listed in that table; D and trimming were resolved from the DNA. The data hold 180,000 or so clones, with roughly nine tenths observed a single time. The V and J genes are TRBV6-2 or TRBV6-3 and TRBJ2-3, with D possibly TRBD2 on 5 matching bases. The sequence came from a woman older than 75 in a cohort sampled during active or convalescent COVID-19. The material sequenced was peripheral blood. The CDR3 region has the DNA TGTGCCAGCAGCCGTCCCGGGGAAGATACGCAGTATTTT. This sequence encodes CASSRPGEDTQYF.